This entry lists 24 T cell receptor beta chains sequenced from one sample in a study of T-cell memory formation after mild COVID-19. TCRdb processed the 5' RACE reads anew with MiXCR; each CDR3 protein has one entry. The profile shows about 500,000 distinct CDR3 sequences, roughly 22% of them singletons. The sample comprised PBMCs or a T cell subset sorted from them (not recorded which). The receptors here all came from an adult woman who had mild COVID-19 (a few samples of this study predate the infection). Cell type and time point are not known.

The V call is TRBV24-1, the J call TRBJ2-7; 9 bases map to TRBD1. Per germline, CDR1 KGHDR and CDR2 SFDVKD. The CDR3 extends over 15 amino acids. J was trimmed by 3 bases and V by 3 bases; bases with no gene match: 5. CDR3 nucleotide sequence: TGTGCCACCAGTGATCCTAGGACAGGGGACTACGAGCAGTACTTC. Residues: CATSDPRTGDYEQYF.

This clonotype has a handful of counts. The rearrangement joins TRBV5-1 to TRBJ1-2; no reliable D call. Germline assignment: CDR1 SGHRS and CDR2 YFSETQ. This CDR3 has 13 amino acids. Deletions cut 3 bases from V and 0 bases from J, with 6 bases between. The CDR3 sequence is CASSSYSNYGYTF. The CDR3 DNA is TGCGCCAGCAGCTCATATTCTAACTATGGCTACACCTTC.

This clonotype has only a few counts. The rearrangement joins TRBV19 to TRBJ1-1, with 8 positions matching TRBD1. The germline V gene has CDR1 LNHDA and CDR2 SQIVND (reference sequence). Unmatched junction bases numbered 3, after V lost 4 bases and J lost 8 bases. This CDR3 region has 12 residues. The CDR3 region is CASSTRQGEAFF. CDR3 DNA sequence: TGTGCCAGTAGTACCCGACAGGGGGAAGCTTTCTTT. The full variable domain, rest sourced from reference TRBV19 and TRBJ1-1, is DGGITQSPKYLFRKEGQNVTLSCEQNLNHDAMYWYRQDPGQGLRLIYYSQIVNDFQKGDIAEGYSVSREKKESFPLTVTSAQKNPTAFYLCASSTRQGEAFFGQGTRLTVV.

The chain uses TRBV29-1 and TRBJ2-1; D is possibly TRBD1 (6 bases). Germline V gene data show CDR1 as SQVTM and CDR2 as ANQGSEA. The CDR3 has 12 amino acids. Trimming removed 3 bases from V and 10 bases from J, with 13 bases in between. The CDR3 DNA reads TGCAGCGTTGACAGGGGCCCGAGCGAGCAGTTCTTC. Translation: CSVDRGPSEQFF.

This clonotype was seen more than once but under ten times. J is TRBJ1-3 and V is TRBV15, with 12 bases aligning to TRBD1. The CDR3 has 17 amino acids. V shed 4 bases and J 0 bases; nucleotides not matched to a gene: 4. Germline CDR1 and CDR2: LNHNV and YYDKDF (reference sequence). The CDR3 bases are TGTGCCACCAGCATGGGGACAGGGGGCCCCTCTGGAAACACCATATATTTT. Its protein is CATSMGTGGPSGNTIYF.

The gene calls are TRBV29-1 and TRBJ2-7, with D tentatively TRBD1 (5 bases). This CDR3 has 14 amino acids. The germline V and J ends were trimmed by 4 bases and 8 bases, with 21 bases remaining between them. Germline CDR1 is SQVTM and CDR2 is ANQGSEA. In DNA, the CDR3 is TGCAGCGTTGCCTCGAGGCAGGGCGGTTGGAAGCAGTACTTC. This codes for CSVASRQGGWKQYF.

The V and J genes are TRBV12-3 or TRBV12-4 and TRBJ1-4; no definite D call. There are 16 residues in the CDR3. The V end was cut by 2 bases, the J end by 3 bases, with 13 bases between. DNA of the CDR3: TGTGCCAGCAGTTTATCAGGATCGGCGGCTAATGAAAAACTGTTTTTT. Its translation is CASSLSGSAANEKLFF.

V is TRBV7-3 and J is TRBJ1-2; TRBD1 agrees at 10 bases. Germline V gene lookup returns CDR1 SGHTA and CDR2 FQGTGA. Losses at the gene ends were 2 bases for V and 3 bases for J; bases not matched to a gene: 9. The CDR3 is 17 amino acids. The CDR3: CASSLVPGTGAYYGYTF. The CDR3 nucleotides read TGTGCCAGCAGCTTAGTACCCGGGACAGGGGCTTACTATGGCTACACCTTC.

V gene TRBV7-8 combines with J gene TRBJ1-1, with D maybe TRBD1 (6 bases). CDR3 length equals 16 residues. The germline V and J ends were trimmed by 5 bases and 1 base, with 17 bases remaining between them. Germline V CDR1 and CDR2: SGHVS, FQNEAQ. Here the CDR3 DNA reads TGTGCCAGCAGCCCCAGGACAGCCTGGGAGAACACTGAAGCTTTCTTT. Translation gives CASSPRTAWENTEAFF.

This clonotype was picked up a small number of times. The J gene is TRBJ2-3, the V gene TRBV7-9; tentatively, D is TRBD2 (7 bases). Germline CDR1 SEHNR, CDR2 FQNEAQ (reference sequence). V lost 1 base to trimming and J lost 1 base, with 12 bases between them. The CDR3 consists of 16 residues. The CDR3 DNA sequence: TGTGCCAGCAGCTTAGGCGGGGGCGAGGGCACAGATACGCAGTATTTT. Its translation is CASSLGGGEGTDTQYF. Based on the CDR3 plus reference TRBV7-9 and TRBJ2-3, the full variable domain is DTGVSQNPRHKITKRGQNVTFRCDPISEHNRLYWYRQTLGQGPEFLTYFQNEAQLEKSRLLSDRFSAERPKGSFSTLEIQRTEQGDSAMYLCASSLGGGEGTDTQYFGPGTRLTVL.

The J gene is TRBJ1-1, the V gene TRBV3-1, with a tentative D call TRBD1 (5 bases). The CDR3 length is 14 residues. With 3 bases removed from V and 2 bases from J, the gap between germline ends came to 10 bases. Per germline, CDR1 LGHDT and CDR2 YNNKEL (reference sequence). The CDR3 is CASSHRTPNTEAFF. The CDR3 DNA reads TGTGCCAGCAGCCATAGGACACCAAACACTGAAGCTTTCTTT.

This chain links TRBV29-1 with TRBJ2-1, with 11 positions matching TRBD2. The CDR3 runs to 16 residues. The junction had 8 bases not matched to a gene; V was cut back by 4 bases and J by 3 bases. Germline V CDR1 and CDR2: SQVTM, ANQGSEA. The CDR3 bases are TGCAGCGTTGCGGACTCGCTAGCGGGGGGCTACAATGAGCAGTTCTTC. Translated, it gives CSVADSLAGGYNEQFF.

The CDR3 DNA follows: TGTGCCTGGAGTGTAGGCCCCGAGCAGTTCTTC. The encoded protein is CAWSVGPEQFF. J is TRBJ2-1 and V is TRBV30; D ambiguous. The germline V and J ends were trimmed by 0 bases and 10 bases, with 7 bases remaining between them. Germline loops: CDR1 GTSNPN, CDR2 SVGIG (reference sequence). CDR3 length equals 11 residues.

This clonotype was observed a handful of times. The rearrangement joins TRBV20-1 to TRBJ1-5; D gene uncertain. Germline V CDR1 and CDR2: DFQATT, SNEGSKA (reference sequence). V was shortened by 1 base and J by 3 bases, with 7 bases between the two germline ends. This CDR3 has 13 residues. The CDR3: CSARGQPNQPQHF. CDR3 in DNA: TGCAGTGCTAGAGGCCAGCCCAATCAGCCCCAGCATTTT.

CDR3 protein: CSVGGGTNEQFF. The CDR3 DNA reads as TGCAGCGTGGGGGGGGGAACCAATGAGCAGTTCTTC. The genes are TRBV29-1 and TRBJ2-1; 7 bases agree with TRBD2. The CDR3 is 12 residues long. Trimming at V came to 6 bases and at J to 6 bases, leaving 5 bases not matched to a gene. Per germline, CDR1 SQVTM and CDR2 ANQGSEA.

This clonotype was counted a few times. V and J are TRBV6-5 and TRBJ2-7, with a possible D match to TRBD2 (5 bases). The V end lost 7 bases, the J end lost 7 bases, and 17 bases lay between the germline ends. Looked up from germline, CDR1 is MNHEY and CDR2 is SVGAGI. The CDR3 is made up of 13 amino acids. CDR3 amino acids: CASTTPGPGEQYF. In DNA form, the CDR3 reads TGTGCCAGCACTACACCGGGTCCGGGAGAGCAGTACTTC.

This clonotype was picked up a small number of times. The chain carries TRBV10-3 and TRBJ2-1; D gene unclear. The germline V gene has CDR1 ENHRY and CDR2 SYGVKD. The CDR3 has 14 residues. Trimming removed 3 bases from V and 0 bases from J, with 6 bases in between. The CDR3 DNA sequence: TGTGCCATCAGTGACACCAGCTCCTACAATGAGCAGTTCTTC. Residues: CAISDTSSYNEQFF.

The J gene is TRBJ2-1, the V gene TRBV12-3 or TRBV12-4; possibly TRBD1 for D (6 bases). The CDR3 runs 15 residues. The V end was cut by 6 bases, the J end by 2 bases, with 14 bases between. CDR3 in amino acids: CASREQGSTYNEQFF. CDR3 in DNA: TGTGCCAGCAGGGAACAGGGAAGCACCTACAATGAGCAGTTCTTC.

The CDR3 is CASSSVGGDGYTF. The CDR3 bases are TGTGCCAGCAGCTCCGTAGGAGGTGATGGCTACACCTTC. V gene TRBV6-5 combines with J gene TRBJ1-2; D call uncertain. V was shortened by 6 bases and J by 6 bases, with 14 bases between the two germline ends. The germline CDR1 and CDR2 sequences are MNHEY and SVGAGI. This CDR3 is built from 13 residues.

This clonotype showed up just a few times. The chain has TRBV5-5 and TRBJ1-5; the D gene is possibly TRBD1 (5 bases). CDR1 SGHKS and CDR2 YYEKEE come from the germline V gene (reference sequence). V lost 0 bases to trimming and J lost 3 bases, with 10 bases between them. The CDR3 length is 15 residues. In DNA form, the CDR3 reads TGTGCCAGCAGCTTGGTAGGGGATCCCAATCAGCCCCAGCATTTT. Protein: CASSLVGDPNQPQHF. Filled out from reference TRBV5-5 and TRBJ1-5, the complete variable domain reads DAGVTQSPTHLIKTRGQQVTLRCSPISGHKSVSWYQQVLGQGPQFIFQYYEKEERGRGNFPDRFSARQFPNYSSELNVNALLLGDSALYLCASSLVGDPNQPQHFGDGTRLSIL.

The chain has TRBV5-1 and TRBJ2-6; D ambiguous. Germline assignment: CDR1 SGHRS and CDR2 YFSETQ. V was cut by 0 bases and J by 0 bases, with 7 bases left in between. This CDR3 comprises 16 residues. As DNA, the CDR3 is TGCGCCAGCAGCTTGGAAGGGAACTCTGGGGCCAACGTCCTGACTTTC. It is translated as CASSLEGNSGANVLTF.

This chain joins TRBV20-1 and TRBJ1-1, with unresolved D. V was cut by 2 bases and J by 0 bases, with 7 bases left in between. CDR1 and CDR2 from the germline V gene are DFQATT and SNEGSKA (reference sequence). The CDR3 covers 13 residues. CDR3 sequence (DNA): TGCAGTGCTAGACCCCCCATGAACACTGAAGCTTTCTTT. Protein sequence: CSARPPMNTEAFF.

This rearrangement joins TRBV6-1 to TRBJ2-3; 11 nucleotides align to TRBD1. Per germline, CDR1 MNHNS and CDR2 SASEGT. The V gene end was trimmed by 8 bases and the J gene end by 5 bases; junction bases not matched to a gene: 3. The CDR3 runs 13 residues. In nucleotides, the CDR3 is TGTGCCAGCGGGGACAGGGGGAAAGATACGCAGTATTTT. This encodes CASGDRGKDTQYF.

A remark on this clonotype: One end of the junction varies from germline; a read error may be responsible. The chain carries TRBV13 and TRBJ2-7; D not certain. Germline CDR1 and CDR2: PRHDT and FYEKMQ (reference sequence). This CDR3 has 13 amino acids. The CDR3 coding sequence is TGTGCCAGCAGCCCAGTTGGGCGGCCACCCCCACACTTC. This encodes CASSPVGRPPPHF.